A single sample is the source of the 20 T cell receptor beta chains below, sequenced in a study of blood T cell repertoires in COVID-19. Measured with immunoSEQ multiplex PCR; TCRdb has only the in-frame clones, and not every one. The table records about 300,000 clones, approximately 86% of them present only once. Sample: PBMCs or T cells enriched from blood (not recorded which). These receptors were obtained from a woman younger than 30 who had recovered from COVID-19.

The chain is built from TRBV10-2 and TRBJ1-1, with TRBD1 matching 11 bases. Germline values: CDR1 WSHSY, CDR2 SAAADI. Trimming removed 4 bases from V and 2 bases from J; junction bases left unmatched: 9. The CDR3 loop spans 17 amino acids. The DNA for the CDR3 is TGCGCCAGCAGTGCGGGACAGGGGGTCTCCCGTAACACTGAAGCTTTCTTT. Translation gives CASSAGQGVSRNTEAFF.

CDR3 coding DNA: TGTGCCAGCAGCTTGGGAGGGCAGGGGGCCAAAAACATTCAGTACTTC. It encodes CASSLGGQGAKNIQYF. J is TRBJ2-4 and V is TRBV7-9; the D gene is possibly TRBD2 (7 bases). This CDR3 has 16 residues. The V and J ends lost 3 bases and 1 base respectively, with 13 bases between them. Germline loops: CDR1 SEHNR, CDR2 FQNEAQ (reference sequence).

The rearrangement links TRBV9 to TRBJ2-1; D possibly corresponds to TRBD2 (6 bases). This CDR3 is 14 amino acids long. The V gene lost 0 bases and the J gene lost 8 bases, with 12 bases spanning the gap. CDR1 is SGDLS, CDR2 YYNGEE, per germline. CDR3 bases: TGTGCCAGCAGCGTAGCGACTAGAATCGATGAGCAGTTCTTC. Protein product: CASSVATRIDEQFF.

The rearrangement links TRBV7-6 to TRBJ2-7, with 8 bases lining up with TRBD2. V gave up 1 base and J gave up 3 bases; unmatched junction bases: 5. Germline V gives CDR1 SGHVS, CDR2 FNYEAQ. The CDR3 has 15 amino acids. CDR3 in amino acids: CASSLGGGRVYEQYF. CDR3 nucleotides: TGTGCCAGCAGCTTAGGCGGGGGGCGAGTCTACGAGCAGTACTTC.

The gene calls are TRBV24-1 and TRBJ1-5; TRBD1 is a possible D gene (5 bases). V was clipped by 0 bases and J by 5 bases, with 7 bases between them. The germline V gene has CDR1 KGHDR and CDR2 SFDVKD. CDR3 length: 14 residues. CDR3 bases: TGTGCCACCAGTGATTTGGACAGCGATCAGCCCCAGCATTTT. This gives the protein CATSDLDSDQPQHF.

In nucleotides, the CDR3 is TGTGCCAGCAGCACCCGAGAGGGGGAGGGAGCTTTCTTT. Translation: CASSTREGEGAFF. The chain is built from TRBV11-2 and TRBJ1-1, with D possibly matching TRBD1 (6 bases). CDR3 size: 13 residues. Looked up from germline, CDR1 is SGHAT and CDR2 is FQNNGV. V was cut by 5 bases and J by 10 bases, with 17 bases left in between.

Concerning this clone itself: This sample includes further DNA sequences coding for the same CDR3. The rearrangement links TRBV28 to TRBJ1-5, with D unclear. The CDR3 totals 14 residues. Germline CDR1 reads MDHEN; CDR2 reads SYDVKM. The germline V and J ends were trimmed by 5 bases and 4 bases, with 12 bases remaining between them. In DNA form, the CDR3 reads TGTGCCAGCAGTACCCGACACCCTAATCAGCCCCAGCATTTT. Its protein product is CASSTRHPNQPQHF.

CDR3 DNA: TGCGCCAGCAGACCTACAGGGAGCTCCTATAATTCACCCCTCCACTTT. It encodes CASRPTGSSYNSPLHF. The V call is TRBV5-1, the J call TRBJ1-6; D is possibly TRBD1 (6 bases). Germline CDR1 reads SGHRS; CDR2 reads YFSETQ. The CDR3 extends over 16 amino acids. V lost 5 bases, J lost 0 bases, and 12 bases lay in between.

The chain joins TRBV7-2 to TRBJ2-7, with 10 nucleotides matching TRBD1. The CDR3 has 15 residues. Germline V gene data show CDR1 as SGHTA and CDR2 as FQGNSA. Germline trimming cut 7 bases from V and 2 bases from J; bases unmatched to any gene: 8. CDR3 loop: CASMATGTGAYEQYF. The CDR3 region has the DNA TGTGCCAGCATGGCTACCGGGACAGGGGCCTACGAGCAGTACTTC.

The sample holds one count of this clone. The V gene is TRBV9, the J gene TRBJ1-6, with TRBD1 matching over 8 bases. The CDR3 has 15 residues. Germline V CDR1 and CDR2: SGDLS, YYNGEE. V shed 3 bases, J shed 7 bases, and the junction held 6 bases outside the gene matches. This CDR3 reads CASSGPRDRNSPLHF. The DNA of the CDR3 is TGTGCCAGCAGCGGTCCCCGGGACAGGAATTCACCCCTCCACTTT.

This clone has just one count. The CDR3 protein is CASSVDSFVNTEAFF. Here the CDR3 DNA reads TGTGCCAGCAGCGTCGACAGTTTTGTGAACACTGAAGCTTTCTTT. The chain has TRBV9 and TRBJ1-1, with D perhaps TRBD1 (5 bases). The CDR3 has 15 residues. V lost 2 bases to trimming and J lost 0 bases, with 11 bases between them. Germline assignment: CDR1 SGDLS and CDR2 YYNGEE.

This chain uses TRBV14 with TRBJ2-3; 9 bases align to TRBD2. The V gene end was trimmed by 5 bases and the J gene end by 5 bases; junction bases not matched to a gene: 5. This CDR3 contains 14 residues. CDR1 SGHDN and CDR2 FVKESK come from the germline V gene. This CDR3 reads CASSNSGGGDTQYF. In DNA, the CDR3 is TGTGCCAGCAGCAATAGCGGGGGAGGAGATACGCAGTATTTT.

This clone was counted once. The V and J genes are TRBV10-3 and TRBJ1-1, with TRBD1 as a possible D gene (6 bases). V lost 3 bases, J lost 1 base, and 12 bases lay in between. The CDR3 runs 15 residues. Germline loops: CDR1 ENHRY, CDR2 SYGVKD. CDR3 DNA sequence: TGTGCCATCAGTGATCCAGGGGCTGGGAACACTGAAGCTTTCTTT. Amino acid sequence: CAISDPGAGNTEAFF.

This clone was seen once. The chain recombines TRBV25-1 with TRBJ2-3; 9 bases fit TRBD1. The germline V gene has CDR1 MGHDK and CDR2 SYGVNS. This CDR3 spans 14 amino acids. V lost 5 bases to trimming and J lost 7 bases; unmatched junction nucleotides: 7. The CDR3 nucleotides read TGTGCCAGCAGTCCTCGGGACAGGGTGAATACGCAGTATTTT. Protein: CASSPRDRVNTQYF.

This rearrangement joins TRBV10-1 to TRBJ2-7, with 9 bases aligning to TRBD2. After removal of 2 bases from V and 4 bases from J, the junction contained 12 bases not matched to a gene. The V gene's germline CDR1 is WNHNN and CDR2 SYGVQD (reference sequence). This CDR3 has 17 residues. CDR3 bases: TGCGCCAGCAGTGAGGGGATAGCGGGAGTAAGGGAGTACGAGCAGTACTTC. Translation gives CASSEGIAGVREYEQYF.

The genes are TRBV23-1 and TRBJ2-3; weak D call: TRBD2 (5 bases). TRBV23-1 is labeled an ORF, and its function is uncertain. The CDR3 consists of 16 residues. The V end lost 3 bases, the J end lost 2 bases, and 15 bases lay between the germline ends. CDR3: CASSQKGGRITDTQYF. CDR3 nucleotide sequence: TGCGCCAGCAGTCAGAAAGGCGGGCGGATCACAGATACGCAGTATTTT.

The CDR3 here is CASSFGQTYEQYF. CDR3 nucleotide sequence: TGCGCCAGCAGCTTCGGACAGACCTACGAGCAGTACTTC. This chain joins TRBV5-1 and TRBJ2-7, with D perhaps matching TRBD1 (6 bases). Germline V gene sequence: CDR1 SGHRS, CDR2 YFSETQ. Deletions cut 2 bases from V and 2 bases from J, with 8 bases between. The CDR3 has 13 amino acids.

This chain joins TRBV25-1 and TRBJ1-2, with unresolved D. Trimming took 2 bases from V and 4 from J, leaving 20 bases between them. The CDR3 sequence is 17 residues long. Germline V CDR1 and CDR2: MGHDK, SYGVNS. The CDR3 DNA follows: TGTGCCAGCAGTGAAAGTCGCCGCCCGAGGGAGATCTATGGCTACACCTTC. Its translation is CASSESRRPREIYGYTF.

This clone was detected only a few times. The chain joins TRBV28 to TRBJ1-5; 8 positions agree with TRBD1. J gave up 0 bases and V 4 bases, and 17 bases lay outside the gene matches. This CDR3 contains 20 residues. CDR1 is MDHEN and CDR2 is SYDVKM in the germline V gene. This chain's CDR3 is CASSSLGQGDSPYSNQPQHF. The CDR3 DNA reads as TGTGCCAGCAGTTCCCTCGGACAGGGTGATTCTCCTTATAGCAATCAGCCCCAGCATTTT.

This chain uses TRBV27 with TRBJ2-2, with TRBD1 as a possible D gene (5 bases). Trimming removed 7 bases from V and 5 bases from J, with 20 bases in between. CDR3 length: 16 amino acids. The germline V gene has CDR1 MNHEY and CDR2 SMNVEV (reference sequence). In DNA, the CDR3 is TGTGCCAGCACCCCTGAAGCGCAGGGATTAACCGGGGAGCTGTTTTTT. As protein: CASTPEAQGLTGELFF.